Shown below are 32 T cell receptor beta chains from a single sample sequenced in a study of shared clonotypes between healthy human individuals. Sequencing used immunoSEQ multiplex PCR; TCRdb keeps in-frame clones, though not all of them. Of around 940,000 clones in the sample, about 80% are singletons; the top ten hold roughly 1.5%. Sequenced input: memory CD4+ T cells sorted from blood. Subset noted: CD45RA-negative fraction. The receptors originated from a man between 18 and 35 years old in good health.

This rearrangement joins TRBV10-2 to TRBJ2-3, with TRBD2 as a possible D gene (7 bases). CDR3 size: 15 residues. The germline V gene encodes CDR1 WSHSY and CDR2 SAAADI. The ends were cut back, 7 bases at V and 5 bases at J, with 19 bases in the middle. The CDR3, as DNA: TGCGCCAGCAAAAAGCGGGTAGGGGGGGGAGATACGCAGTATTTT. It encodes CASKKRVGGGDTQYF.

The V gene is TRBV28, the J gene TRBJ1-1; D is possibly TRBD1 (5 bases). CDR1 is MDHEN, CDR2 SYDVKM, per germline. CDR3 length: 15 amino acids. Trimming stripped 6 bases from V and 3 bases from J, with 17 bases between. The CDR3 loop is CASRTSWGSYTEAFF. CDR3 nucleotides: TGTGCCAGCAGAACCTCCTGGGGCAGCTACACTGAAGCTTTCTTT. Based on the CDR3 plus reference TRBV28 and TRBJ1-1, the full variable domain is DVKVTQSSRYLVKRTGEKVFLECVQDMDHENMFWYRQDPGLGLRLIYFSYDVKMKEKGDIPEGYSVSREKKERFSLILESASTNQTSMYLCASRTSWGSYTEAFFGQGTRLTVV.

This clone was recorded once. Within the sample, other DNA sequences also encode this same CDR3. This chain joins TRBV6-5 and TRBJ2-7; the D gene is possibly TRBD1 (5 bases). The CDR3 consists of 14 residues. Germline V gene lookup returns CDR1 MNHEY and CDR2 SVGAGI. V lost 2 bases, J lost 4 bases, and 12 bases lay in between. CDR3 DNA: TGTGCCAGCAGTTACGGGCAGGGCAGGTACGAGCAGTACTTC. Encoded protein: CASSYGQGRYEQYF.

This sequence joins TRBV30 and TRBJ2-5; D is undetermined. CDR1 is GTSNPN, CDR2 SVGIG, per germline (reference sequence). CDR3 length equals 15 residues. Trimming removed 1 base from V and 5 bases from J, with 17 bases in between. CDR3 residues: CAWSAPPNPMETQYF. The CDR3 nucleotides are TGTGCCTGGAGTGCCCCACCCAACCCTATGGAGACCCAGTACTTC.

This clone has a handful of counts. The chain combines TRBV10-3 with TRBJ2-3; no definite D call. The length of the CDR3 is 12 residues. V lost 0 bases and J lost 7, with 5 bases in between. Germline-derived CDR1 and CDR2 are ENHRY and SYGVKD. The CDR3 protein is CAISESTHTQYF. In nucleotides, the CDR3 is TGTGCCATCAGTGAGTCGACTCATACGCAGTATTTT.

The chain combines TRBV28 with TRBJ2-3; D unclear. Deletions cut 6 bases from V and 7 bases from J, with 14 bases between. Germline V gene lookup returns CDR1 MDHEN and CDR2 SYDVKM. CDR3 length: 13 residues. CDR3 sequence: CASRKPRANTQYF. Written as DNA, the CDR3 is TGTGCCAGCAGAAAACCTCGGGCTAATACGCAGTATTTT.

The chain links TRBV28 to TRBJ2-5; perhaps TRBD2 as D (5 bases). The V end lost 2 bases, the J end lost 3 bases, and 13 bases lay between the germline ends. CDR1 is MDHEN and CDR2 is SYDVKM in the germline V gene. The CDR3 spans 15 residues. The CDR3 sequence is CASSLPDTGKETQYF. CDR3 in DNA: TGTGCCAGCAGTTTACCCGACACGGGAAAAGAGACCCAGTACTTC.

The rearrangement joins TRBV28 to TRBJ1-6; possibly TRBD1 for D (5 bases). V was pared by 6 bases and J by 17 bases, with 14 bases between. Germline lookup yields CDR1 MDHEN and CDR2 SYDVKM. The CDR3 consists of 11 residues. In DNA, the CDR3 is TGTGCCAGCAGCACCCCATGGGGGATCCACTTT. Its protein is CASSTPWGIHF.

As for this clone: Other DNA variants within this sample encode the same CDR3. The chain is built from TRBV5-1 and TRBJ2-7; 7 bases line up with TRBD2. This CDR3 is 13 amino acids long. CDR1 and CDR2 (germline): SGHRS, YFSETQ. The ends lost 4 bases at V and 4 bases at J; junction bases unmatched: 5. For the CDR3, the DNA is TGCGCCAGCAGCCTGACTAGCTCGTACGAGCAGTACTTC. It specifies CASSLTSSYEQYF.

The J gene is TRBJ1-2, the V gene TRBV7-9; tentatively, D is TRBD1 (6 bases). The CDR3 is made up of 16 amino acids. CDR1 and CDR2 from the germline V gene are SEHNR and FQNEAQ (reference sequence). V lost 5 bases and J 3 bases, leaving 19 bases between the germline ends. This chain's CDR3 is CASSTSTGTKHYGYTF. The CDR3 bases are TGTGCCAGCAGCACATCCACCGGGACAAAACACTATGGCTACACCTTC.

Only a few counts were recorded for this clone. The J gene is TRBJ1-2, the V gene TRBV28; D might be TRBD1 (5 bases). In germline, CDR1 is MDHEN, CDR2 SYDVKM. V was clipped by 5 bases and J by 8 bases, with 18 bases between them. This CDR3 comprises 14 residues. As DNA, the CDR3 is TGTGCCAGCAGTACCCAGGTGGGGGAAGCAGGCTACACCTTC. Its protein is CASSTQVGEAGYTF.

This clone was recorded a few times. V and J are TRBV29-1 and TRBJ2-1; 8 positions agree with TRBD2. The CDR3 runs to 15 residues. The V gene end was trimmed by 3 bases and the J gene end by 7 bases; junction bases not matched to a gene: 11. In germline, CDR1 is SQVTM, CDR2 ANQGSEA. CDR3 sequence: CSVDPAGEGMNEQFF. The CDR3 nucleotides are TGCAGCGTTGATCCAGCGGGAGAAGGGATGAATGAGCAGTTCTTC.

V usage is TRBV5-1 and J usage is TRBJ2-7; possibly TRBD1 or TRBD2 for D (5 bases each). CDR3 length: 15 residues. Per germline, CDR1 SGHRS and CDR2 YFSETQ. Trimming took 5 bases from V and 1 from J, leaving 16 bases between them. The CDR3, as DNA: TGCGCCAGCAGTTTCACCGGGACGGCATCCTACGAGCAGTACTTC. Translating gives CASSFTGTASYEQYF.

This clone was counted between two and nine times. Other DNA sequences from this sample encode an identical CDR3 as well. The genes are TRBV30 and TRBJ1-1, with D tentatively TRBD1 (5 bases). The CDR3 loop spans 12 amino acids. Germline loops: CDR1 GTSNPN, CDR2 SVGIG (reference sequence). V was clipped by 0 bases and J by 6 bases, with 8 bases between them. The CDR3 region is CAWSVRGAEAFF. For the CDR3, the DNA is TGTGCCTGGAGTGTGAGGGGCGCTGAAGCTTTCTTT. The full variable domain, rest sourced from reference TRBV30 and TRBJ1-1, is SQTIHQWPATLVQPVGSPLSLECTVEGTSNPNLYWYRQAAGRGLQLLFYSVGIGQISSEVPQNLSASRPQDRQFILSSKKLLLSDSGFYLCAWSVRGAEAFFGQGTRLTVV.

The chain recombines TRBV28 with TRBJ1-6; D is unclear. The germline CDR1 and CDR2 sequences are MDHEN and SYDVKM. The V and J ends lost 5 bases and 7 bases respectively, with 12 bases between them. CDR3 length: 14 amino acids. CDR3 in amino acids: CASSDGGGNSPLHF. The DNA for the CDR3 is TGTGCCAGCAGTGATGGCGGCGGGAATTCACCCCTCCACTTT.

The rearrangement joins TRBV9 to TRBJ2-3, with 8 bases that match TRBD2. Trimming cost V 0 bases and J 5 bases; bases outside gene matches: 2. CDR3 length equals 14 residues. Germline lookup yields CDR1 SGDLS and CDR2 YYNGEE. The CDR3, as DNA: TGTGCCAGCAGCGTAGATGCGGGAGGAGATACGCAGTATTTT. Protein product: CASSVDAGGDTQYF.

This chain uses TRBV10-3 with TRBJ1-1, with a weak D call TRBD1 (5 bases). V was clipped by 0 bases and J by 6 bases, with 14 bases between them. Per the germline V gene, CDR1 is ENHRY and CDR2 is SYGVKD. The CDR3 sequence is 15 residues long. CDR3 DNA: TGTGCCATCAGTGAGTCGGTTACGGGGACCTCTGAAGCTTTCTTT. The encoded protein is CAISESVTGTSEAFF.

Points on this clone: At the DNA level, this CDR3 is encoded by other sequences in the same sample as well. J is TRBJ1-3 and V is TRBV9; no reliable D call. The V gene's germline CDR1 is SGDLS and CDR2 YYNGEE. The CDR3 runs 13 residues. Trimming left V 0 bases short and J 4 bases short, with 5 bases between. DNA for the CDR3: TGTGCCAGCAGCGTAGCACCGGGAAACACCATATATTTT. Its translation is CASSVAPGNTIYF.

The chain combines TRBV4-1 with TRBJ2-3; the match to TRBD2 covers 8 bases. The V gene end was trimmed by 8 bases and the J gene end by 5 bases; junction bases not matched to a gene: 9. The CDR3 totals 14 residues. Germline assignment: CDR1 MGHRA and CDR2 YSYEKL. The CDR3 sequence is CASRRGAQGDTQYF. The CDR3 DNA reads TGCGCCAGCCGGCGGGGGGCGCAAGGAGATACGCAGTATTTT.

This chain connects TRBV6-1 to TRBJ2-7; 7 bases fit TRBD2. The CDR3 has 18 residues. Trimming at V came to 0 bases and at J to 1 base, leaving 12 bases not matched to a gene. Germline values: CDR1 MNHNS, CDR2 SASEGT. The CDR3 DNA reads as TGTGCCAGCAGTGAAGCCACTTTGGGAGGGAAGCGTTCCTACGAGCAGTACTTC. It specifies CASSEATLGGKRSYEQYF.

The genes are TRBV7-2 and TRBJ2-2; TRBD1 aligns across 7 bases. The germline gives CDR1 SGHTA, CDR2 FQGNSA. The CDR3 contains 17 residues. The J segment lost 0 bases and the V segment lost 3 bases, leaving 7 bases of the junction unmatched. The chain's CDR3 is CASSFRPGGANTGELFF. CDR3 DNA: TGTGCCAGCAGCTTCCGGCCAGGGGGAGCGAACACCGGGGAGCTGTTTTTT.

CDR3 sequence reads: CASSLGGWSDEQYF. DNA of the CDR3: TGTGCCAGCTCACTGGGCGGTTGGTCAGACGAGCAGTACTTC. The J gene is TRBJ2-7, the V gene TRBV18, with D uncertain. The germline V gene has CDR1 KGHSH and CDR2 LQKENI. V shed 4 bases and J shed 5 bases, with 15 bases lying between them. This CDR3 region has 14 residues.

Turning to this clone: Other DNA sequences in this specimen translate into the identical CDR3. This chain uses TRBV6-6 with TRBJ1-1; TRBD1 agrees at 11 bases. Germline loops: CDR1 MNHNY, CDR2 SVGAGI (reference sequence). This CDR3 has 15 amino acids. The V segment lost 5 bases and the J segment 5 bases; nucleotides outside the gene matches: 7. In nucleotides, the CDR3 is TGTGCCAGCAGTCGTGGACAGGGGGCGAGGACTGAAGCTTTCTTT. It translates to CASSRGQGARTEAFF.

The V gene is TRBV7-2, the J gene TRBJ2-5; 11 bases are a match to TRBD2. CDR1 is SGHTA, CDR2 FQGNSA, per germline. V shed 5 bases and J 4 bases; nucleotides not matched to a gene: 6. CDR3 size: 15 residues. CDR3: CASSDSGREGETQYF. The CDR3 nucleotides read TGTGCCAGCAGCGATAGCGGGAGGGAGGGAGAGACCCAGTACTTC.

A single count supports this clone. The chain uses TRBV21-1 and TRBJ2-4; the table's D call TRBD1 went unverified against the DNA. TRBV21-1 is given as a pseudogene. CDR3 size: 17 residues. CDR3 sequence reads: CASSICRVTLAKNIQYF. The CDR3 region has the DNA TGTGCCAGCAGCATTTGCAGGGTGACGTTAGCCAAAAACATTCAGTACTTC.

The rearrangement joins TRBV2 to TRBJ1-2; D is uncertain. Trimming left V 5 bases short and J 2 bases short, with 9 bases between. CDR3 size: 13 residues. The germline V gene has CDR1 SNHLY and CDR2 FYNNEI. The CDR3 DNA is TGTGCCAGCAGTCCGACACAAAACTATGGCTACACCTTC. Translation: CASSPTQNYGYTF.

The rearrangement links TRBV28 to TRBJ1-6; D is uncertain. The CDR3 runs 14 residues. Germline CDR1 and CDR2: MDHEN and SYDVKM. V dropped 5 bases and J dropped 6 bases, with 11 bases sitting between them. The CDR3 loop reads CASSPLLSNSPLHF. The DNA of the CDR3 is TGTGCCAGCAGTCCCCTCTTATCTAATTCACCCCTCCACTTT.

This chain links TRBV18 with TRBJ1-1; possible D gene TRBD1, 6 bases. Looked up from germline, CDR1 is KGHSH and CDR2 is LQKENI. V was shortened by 9 bases and J by 2 bases, with 19 bases between the two germline ends. This CDR3 is built from 15 residues. Here the CDR3 reads CASCLQGPLNTEAFF. The CDR3 region has the DNA TGTGCCAGTTGCTTACAGGGTCCCTTAAACACTGAAGCTTTCTTT.

This clone occurred a few times. The rearrangement joins TRBV7-9 to TRBJ1-6, with TRBD1 as a possible D gene (5 bases). This CDR3 has 15 amino acids. Germline V gene sequence: CDR1 SEHNR, CDR2 FQNEAQ (reference sequence). Trimming pared 1 base from V and 7 bases from J, leaving 11 bases between. As DNA, the CDR3 is TGTGCCAGCAGCTTAGGAGGCCAGGGAAATTCACCCCTCCACTTT. Amino acid sequence: CASSLGGQGNSPLHF.

The gene calls are TRBV25-1 and TRBJ2-1; 10 bases are a match to TRBD1. This CDR3 has 15 amino acids. CDR1 and CDR2 (germline): MGHDK, SYGVNS. V dropped 5 bases and J dropped 8; count of bases not matched to a gene: 9. The CDR3 DNA follows: TGTGCCAGCAGTCCCCCGGGACAGGGGATGTATGAGCAGTTCTTC. Amino acid sequence: CASSPPGQGMYEQFF.

V usage is TRBV5-6 and J usage is TRBJ2-5, with 7 bases matching TRBD1. The V and J ends lost 5 bases and 6 bases, in that order; junction bases with no gene match: 10. CDR1 SGHDT and CDR2 YYEEEE come from the germline V gene. The CDR3 covers 14 residues. CDR3 residues: CASSEVAGGKTQYF. As DNA, the CDR3 is TGTGCCAGCAGTGAGGTGGCAGGGGGAAAGACCCAGTACTTC.

This sequence joins TRBV5-6 and TRBJ1-2; D uncertain. Germline V gene lookup returns CDR1 SGHDT and CDR2 YYEEEE. Trimming stripped 0 bases from V and 3 bases from J, with 9 bases between. The CDR3 has 14 residues. CDR3 in amino acids: CASSLGVGYYGYTF. In DNA, the CDR3 is TGTGCCAGCAGCTTGGGGGTGGGCTACTATGGCTACACCTTC.